The T cell receptor beta chain described here comes from a study of cytomegalovirus exposure and HLA in healthy donors. It was with 60 Vbeta and 13 Jbeta primers that the PCR ran. Produced via immunoSEQ multiplex PCR; TCRdb's table is partial and in-frame only. The sample includes 130,000 to 150,000 clones, roughly 76% seen only once; the top ten take 3.9%. The CDR3 covers 13 residues. Trimming stripped 4 bases from V and 7 bases from J, with 11 bases between. The germline gives CDR1 KGHSH, CDR2 LQKENI. The receptor comes from a man younger than 35 in good health and CMV-seronegative. V gene TRBV18 combines with J gene TRBJ1-5, with unresolved D. The sequenced material came from PBMCs. Here the CDR3 reads CASSRDSTQPQHF. CDR3 bases: TGTGCCAGCTCACGTGATAGTACCCAGCCCCAGCATTTT.